The entry below gives a single T cell receptor (beta chain) sequence along with its context. The sample is drawn from a study of blood T cell repertoires in COVID-19. Per the original methods: Nucleated cell counts were estimated from reference gene primer amplification. Generated by immunoSEQ multiplex PCR, the TCRdb table keeps only in-frame clones and is missing some. Clone size and V and J calls were adopted from that table, with D and trimming inferred from the DNA. Counted here are around 86,000 clones, 75% to 90% occurring once; the ten biggest clones make up approximately 12%. V gave up 7 bases and J gave up 4 bases; unmatched junction bases: 5. Germline-derived CDR1 and CDR2 are SQVTM and ANQGSEA. The CDR3 loop spans 12 amino acids.

This TCR was sampled from a human donor in a cohort sampled during active COVID-19. The gene calls are TRBV29-1 and TRBJ2-5; the match to TRBD2 covers 8 bases. The material sequenced was peripheral blood. The CDR3 DNA is TGCAGCGGGACTAGCTCCGGAGAGACCCAGTACTTC. This gives the protein CSGTSSGETQYF.